This is a list of T cell receptor beta chains from one sample in a study of blood T cell repertoires in COVID-19. Assay: immunoSEQ multiplex PCR; the TCRdb copy retains only in-frame clones and omits some. The sample lists about 300,000 clones; roughly 91% were seen once. The sample taken for sequencing was peripheral blood. The origin of the receptors is a woman younger than 45 with COVID-19, enrolled during active disease. Both conserved end residues are part of each CDR3. The order of the fields is J gene, V gene, D gene, clone size, CDR3 protein, CDR3 DNA. The D gene is left open where the match is weak. Clone size is not always given. Where it is, it says once, few, many or a class for expanded clones.

J: TRBJ1-1
V: TRBV2
D: .
size: .
CDR3: CASSRQVENTEAFF
DNA: TGTGCCAGCAGTCGACAGGTGGAGAACACTGAAGCTTTCTTT

J: TRBJ2-5
V: TRBV5-1
D: TRBD2
size: .
CDR3: CASSDSSGGPETQYF
DNA: TGCGCCAGCAGCGATTCTAGCGGGGGGCCCGAGACCCAGTACTTC

J: TRBJ1-6
V: TRBV5-1
D: .
size: .
CDR3: CASSFESYNSPLHF
DNA: TGCGCCAGCAGCTTTGAGTCCTATAATTCACCCCTCCACTTT

J: TRBJ1-3
V: TRBV21-1
D: .
size: few
CDR3: CASSKVVVQGARGNTIYF
DNA: TGTGCCAGCAGCAAAGTTGTAGTGCAGGGGGCGAGAGGAAACACCATATATTTT

J: TRBJ1-4
V: TRBV5-1
D: TRBD1
size: .
CDR3: CASSYGQGNEKLFF
DNA: TGCGCCAGCAGCTACGGACAGGGGAATGAAAAACTGTTTTTT

J: TRBJ1-1
V: TRBV28
D: .
size: .
CDR3: CASSFRGHTEAFF
DNA: TGTGCCAGCAGTTTCCGGGGTCACACTGAAGCTTTCTTT

J: TRBJ2-7
V: TRBV6-5
D: .
size: .
CDR3: CASRGRGTGEQYF
DNA: TGTGCCAGCAGGGGAAGGGGGACCGGCGAGCAGTACTTC

J: TRBJ1-6
V: TRBV3-1/TRBV3-2
D: .
size: once
CDR3: CASSPRAGFNSPLHF
DNA: TGTGCCAGCAGTCCCCGAGCAGGCTTCAATTCACCCCTCCACTTT

J: TRBJ2-5
V: TRBV4-3
D: TRBD2
size: few
CDR3: CASSQESSGEETQYF
DNA: TGCGCCAGCAGCCAAGAGTCTAGCGGGGAAGAGACCCAGTACTTC

J: TRBJ2-1
V: TRBV2
D: TRBD2
size: .
CDR3: CASNAPGLASDEQFF
DNA: TGTGCCAGCAATGCCCCGGGACTAGCCTCCGATGAGCAGTTCTTC

J: TRBJ2-5
V: TRBV5-1
D: TRBD2
size: .
CDR3: CASSNGLAGGTETQYF
DNA: TGCGCCAGCAGCAACGGACTAGCGGGGGGGACGGAGACCCAGTACTTC

J: TRBJ2-7
V: TRBV7-6
D: .
size: .
CDR3: CASSLAPGSEQYF
DNA: TGTGCCAGCAGCTTAGCGCCGGGAAGCGAGCAGTACTTC

J: TRBJ1-4
V: TRBV4-3
D: .
size: .
CDR3: CASSQLGSTNEKLFF
DNA: TGCGCCAGCAGCCAATTGGGCTCGACTAATGAAAAACTGTTTTTT

J: TRBJ1-5
V: TRBV7-8
D: .
size: .
CDR3: CASSLYQGEYQPQHF
DNA: TGTGCCAGCAGCTTATATCAAGGGGAATATCAGCCCCAGCATTTT

J: TRBJ1-2
V: TRBV30
D: .
size: .
CDR3: CAWSETEFGGYTF
DNA: TGTGCCTGGAGTGAGACTGAGTTCGGAGGCTACACCTTC

J: TRBJ1-1
V: TRBV3-1/TRBV3-2
D: TRBD1
size: .
CDR3: CASSQVGTGNTEAFF
DNA: TGTGCCAGCAGCCAAGTTGGGACAGGGAACACTGAAGCTTTCTTT

J: TRBJ1-2
V: TRBV10-3
D: .
size: .
CDR3: CAISDPGSATNYGYTF
DNA: TGTGCCATCAGTGATCCCGGTTCCGCAACGAACTATGGCTACACCTTC

J: TRBJ1-1
V: TRBV6-2/TRBV6-3
D: TRBD1
size: .
CDR3: CASSWTGSRTEAFF
DNA: TGTGCCAGCAGTTGGACAGGGTCGCGCACTGAAGCTTTCTTT

J: TRBJ2-2
V: TRBV5-1
D: .
size: .
CDR3: CASSLTVNTGELFF
DNA: TGCGCCAGCAGTTTGACAGTGAACACCGGGGAGCTGTTTTTT

J: TRBJ1-1
V: TRBV4-1
D: .
size: .
CDR3: CASRAPGNTEAFF
DNA: TGCGCCAGCAGGGCCCCAGGTAACACTGAAGCTTTCTTT

J: TRBJ1-3
V: TRBV10-2
D: .
size: once
CDR3: CASSEVGRGNTIYF
DNA: TGCGCCAGCAGTGAAGTGGGGCGAGGAAACACCATATATTTT